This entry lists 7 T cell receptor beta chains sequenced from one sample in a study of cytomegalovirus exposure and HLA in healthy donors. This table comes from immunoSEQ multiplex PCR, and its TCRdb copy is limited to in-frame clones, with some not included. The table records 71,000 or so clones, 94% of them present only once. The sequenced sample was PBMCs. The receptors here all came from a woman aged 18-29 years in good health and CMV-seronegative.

The CDR3, as DNA: TGCGCCAGCAGCCAAGGAGGGACTAGCGGGAGGGCCGCGGTCGAGCAGTACTTC. Amino acids: CASSQGGTSGRAAVEQYF. The V call is TRBV4-1, the J call TRBJ2-7; 16 nucleotides align to TRBD2. The germline CDR1 and CDR2 sequences are MGHRA and YSYEKL. J lost 6 bases, V lost 1 base, and 9 bases had no gene match. This CDR3 spans 18 amino acids.

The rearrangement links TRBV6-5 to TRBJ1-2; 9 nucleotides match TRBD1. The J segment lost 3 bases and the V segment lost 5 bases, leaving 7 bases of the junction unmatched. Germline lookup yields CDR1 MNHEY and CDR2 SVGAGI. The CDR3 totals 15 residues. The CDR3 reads CASSGSGQGYYGYTF. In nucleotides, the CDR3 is TGTGCCAGCAGTGGGTCCGGACAGGGGTACTATGGCTACACCTTC.

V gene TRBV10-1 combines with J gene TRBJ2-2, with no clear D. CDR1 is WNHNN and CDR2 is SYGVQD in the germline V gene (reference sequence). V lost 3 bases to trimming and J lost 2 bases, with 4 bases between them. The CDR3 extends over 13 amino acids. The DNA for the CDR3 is TGCGCCAGCAGTGACCATAACACCGGGGAGCTGTTTTTT. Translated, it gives CASSDHNTGELFF.

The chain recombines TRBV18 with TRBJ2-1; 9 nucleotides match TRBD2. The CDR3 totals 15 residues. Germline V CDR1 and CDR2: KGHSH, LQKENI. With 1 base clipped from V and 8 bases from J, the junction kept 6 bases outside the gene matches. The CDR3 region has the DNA TGTGCCAGCTCACCACGGGCGGGAGGGGTTGATGAGCAGTTCTTC. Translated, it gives CASSPRAGGVDEQFF.

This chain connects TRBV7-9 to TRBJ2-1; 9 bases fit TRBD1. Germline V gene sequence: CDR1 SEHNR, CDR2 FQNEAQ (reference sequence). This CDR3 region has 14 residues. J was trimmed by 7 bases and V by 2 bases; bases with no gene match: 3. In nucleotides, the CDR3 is TGTGCCAGCAGCTTATACGGACAGGGGAATGAGCAGTTCTTC. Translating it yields CASSLYGQGNEQFF.

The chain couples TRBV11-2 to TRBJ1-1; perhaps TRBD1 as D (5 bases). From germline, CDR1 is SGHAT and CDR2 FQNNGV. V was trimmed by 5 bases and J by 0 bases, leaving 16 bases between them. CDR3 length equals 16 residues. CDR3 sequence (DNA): TGTGCCAGCAGCCCCCTCTTGTGGGGCCTGAACACTGAAGCTTTCTTT. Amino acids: CASSPLLWGLNTEAFF.

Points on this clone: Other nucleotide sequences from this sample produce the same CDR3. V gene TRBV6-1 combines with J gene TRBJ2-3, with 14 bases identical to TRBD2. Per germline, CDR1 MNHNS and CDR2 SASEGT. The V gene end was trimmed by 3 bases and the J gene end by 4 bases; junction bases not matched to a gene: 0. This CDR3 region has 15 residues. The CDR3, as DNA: TGTGCCAGCAGTGAGACTAGCGGGGGGGCAGATACGCAGTATTTT. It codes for CASSETSGGADTQYF.